The clone carrying this T cell receptor beta chain has just a few counts. These data originate in a study of blood T cell repertoires in COVID-19. In the study overall: The study drew acute and convalescent COVID-19 samples from the United States, Italy and Spain.

Losses at the gene ends were 2 bases for V and 7 bases for J; bases not matched to a gene: 1. Germline CDR1 reads MNHEY; CDR2 reads SVGAGI. The CDR3 runs 13 residues. The assay was immunoSEQ multiplex PCR, and TCRdb's table has in-frame clones only and misses some. The data hold around 72,000 clones, with approximately 87% observed a single time. This TCR was recovered from a man in his forties or fifties with active COVID-19. The V gene is TRBV6-5, the J gene TRBJ1-2; 10 positions agree with TRBD1. The sample taken for sequencing was peripheral blood. This CDR3 is CASSYGTGVGYTF. The CDR3 region has the DNA TGTGCCAGCAGTTACGGGACAGGGGTTGGCTACACCTTC.